These 31 T cell receptor beta chains originate from one sample sequenced in a study of blood T cells in healthy people across ages. Primed by a sample-barcoded 5' primer and a J-beta primer mix, a second PCR proceeded for roughly 7 to 12 cycles. Using its own MiXCR run on the 5' RACE reads, TCRdb lists one record per CDR3 protein. The sample contains fewer than 2,000,000 distinct CDR3 sequences, approximately 32% of which appear only once. Sequences were obtained from blood. The receptor set was obtained from a woman aged 30 to 39 in good health.

For this clonotype: A junction boundary mismatches the germline segment, possibly from a read error. CDR3 nucleotides: TGTGCCACCGGTGACACAAAAGCTAGCGTAGAGCAGTTCTTC. Translated: CATGDTKASVEQFF. This chain links TRBV24-1 with TRBJ2-1; a weak D match, TRBD2 (6 bases). The CDR3 runs to 14 residues. Germline CDR1 is KGHDR and CDR2 is SFDVKD.

A note on this clonotype: Compared with germline, one end of the junction differs, possibly owing to a read error. The chain has TRBV4-2 and TRBJ2-7, with TRBD2 identical over 11 bases. Germline CDR1 and CDR2: LGHNA and YNFKEQ. CDR3 length equals 17 residues. This CDR3 is CASGQTHSGTSGYEQYF. The CDR3 DNA reads TGTGCCAGCGGCCAAACCCATTCGGGGACTAGCGGTTACGAGCAGTACTTC.

V and J are TRBV9 and TRBJ1-1; D is unresolved. The V gene's germline CDR1 is SGDLS and CDR2 YYNGEE. V was cut by 0 bases and J by 4 bases, with 10 bases left in between. There are 14 residues in the CDR3. This chain's CDR3 is CASSVDPRATEAFF. DNA for the CDR3: TGTGCCAGCAGCGTAGACCCTAGGGCCACTGAAGCTTTCTTT.

Only a few counts were recorded for this clonotype. This rearrangement joins TRBV2 to TRBJ2-5; maybe TRBD1 (6 bases). Germline assignment: CDR1 SNHLY and CDR2 FYNNEI. The length of the CDR3 is 13 residues. Trimming removed 6 bases from V and 4 bases from J, with 12 bases in between. CDR3 coding DNA: TGTGCCAGCAGCGATAACAGGGCAGAGACCCAGTACTTC. Encoded protein: CASSDNRAETQYF.

This clonotype occurred a few times. The V call is TRBV6-1, the J call TRBJ2-7, with a tentative D call TRBD1 (6 bases). Germline loops: CDR1 MNHNS, CDR2 SASEGT. The V end lost 1 base, the J end lost 4 bases, and 11 bases lay between the germline ends. The CDR3 sequence is 14 residues long. CDR3 DNA sequence: TGTGCCAGCAGTGAAGGAGGGGGTCGGTACGAGCAGTACTTC. Amino acids: CASSEGGGRYEQYF.

This clonotype was counted at least ten times. CDR3 residues: CASSQLAGWYQETQYF. In DNA, the CDR3 is TGCGCCAGCAGCCAGTTAGCGGGTTGGTACCAAGAGACCCAGTACTTC. The genes are TRBV4-1 and TRBJ2-5; 7 nucleotides align to TRBD2. There are 16 residues in the CDR3. The germline V gene encodes CDR1 MGHRA and CDR2 YSYEKL. V dropped 3 bases and J dropped 0; count of bases not matched to a gene: 7.

This chain uses TRBV20-1 with TRBJ2-7, with 10 bases that match TRBD2. This CDR3 region has 14 residues. The ends lost 3 bases at V and 5 bases at J; junction bases unmatched: 7. Germline-derived CDR1 and CDR2 are DFQATT and SNEGSKA (reference sequence). The CDR3 loop is CSARGGLAFDEQYF. In DNA, the CDR3 is TGCAGTGCTAGGGGGGGACTAGCGTTCGACGAGCAGTACTTC.

This chain connects TRBV3-1 to TRBJ2-2; D not resolved. The CDR3 is 16 amino acids. V was shortened by 0 bases and J by 1 base, with 9 bases between the two germline ends. CDR1 is LGHDT, CDR2 YNNKEL, per germline (reference sequence). Here the CDR3 reads CASSQDPGLNTGELFF. The CDR3 bases are TGTGCCAGCAGCCAAGATCCAGGATTGAACACCGGGGAGCTGTTTTTT.

Remarks on this clonotype: Just one base apart from a much larger clone, this may be a read error. This chain joins TRBV5-6 and TRBJ2-1; D is perhaps TRBD2 (5 bases). Looked up from germline, CDR1 is SGHDT and CDR2 is YYEEEE. The CDR3 extends over 14 amino acids. The CDR3 sequence is CVSSVQRMYNEQFF. DNA for the CDR3: TGTGTCAGCTCGGTCCAGCGGATGTACAATGAGCAGTTCTTC.

The rearrangement uses TRBV6-1 and TRBJ1-5; D perhaps matches TRBD1 (6 bases). This CDR3 comprises 14 residues. The germline gives CDR1 MNHNS, CDR2 SASEGT. Trimming removed 4 bases from V and 7 bases from J, with 14 bases in between. CDR3 residues: CASSGQGREQPQHF. DNA for the CDR3: TGTGCCAGCAGTGGGCAGGGGCGGGAACAGCCCCAGCATTTT.

The V gene is TRBV2, the J gene TRBJ2-3, with D unresolved. V was cut by 3 bases and J by 2 bases, with 15 bases left in between. The germline V gene has CDR1 SNHLY and CDR2 FYNNEI. CDR3 length: 16 amino acids. Written as DNA, the CDR3 is TGTGCCAGCAGTGATGGTGACCCTACCCACACAGATACGCAGTATTTT. Translation gives CASSDGDPTHTDTQYF.

This clonotype was detected only a few times. The chain combines TRBV3-1 with TRBJ2-7, with D possibly matching TRBD2 (5 bases). Trimming removed 0 bases at V and 5 bases at J, with 20 bases between. From germline, CDR1 is LGHDT and CDR2 YNNKEL (reference sequence). The CDR3 runs 17 residues. CDR3 nucleotides: TGTGCCAGCAGCCAAGATAGGCGAGGGCGTATGAGGGACGAGCAGTACTTC. This gives the protein CASSQDRRGRMRDEQYF.

The chain uses TRBV20-1 and TRBJ1-1; D perhaps matches TRBD1 (5 bases). This CDR3 spans 14 amino acids. The V and J ends lost 0 bases and 11 bases respectively, with 19 bases between them. Germline V lookup: CDR1 DFQATT, CDR2 SNEGSKA (reference sequence). The CDR3 loop is CSARDLRQGVMAFF. CDR3 DNA: TGCAGTGCTAGAGATCTGAGGCAGGGTGTGATGGCTTTCTTT.

This clonotype was detected a few times. In nucleotides, the CDR3 is TGTGCCAGCAGTTCACTAATCCGGGGACAGGGAAACGGCTACACCTTC. This translates into CASSSLIRGQGNGYTF. The chain joins TRBV12-3 or TRBV12-4 to TRBJ1-2, with 9 bases lining up with TRBD1. CDR3 length: 16 residues. Trimming cost V 4 bases and J 8 bases; bases outside gene matches: 14.

This clonotype was seen at least ten times. This chain connects TRBV20-1 to TRBJ2-3; TRBD2 matches at 9 bases. From germline, CDR1 is DFQATT and CDR2 SNEGSKA (reference sequence). Germline trimming cut 8 bases from V and 0 bases from J; bases unmatched to any gene: 6. The length of the CDR3 is 14 residues. The CDR3 spells CSPGLAGSTDTQYF. DNA of the CDR3: TGCAGTCCTGGGCTAGCGGGGAGCACAGATACGCAGTATTTT.

V usage is TRBV13 and J usage is TRBJ2-7; no clear D. Germline CDR1 is PRHDT and CDR2 is FYEKMQ (reference sequence). The CDR3 totals 16 residues. Trimming pared 2 bases from V and 3 bases from J, leaving 17 bases between. CDR3 nucleotides: TGTGCCAGCAGCTTAAAAATGCCAGACCTCCGCTACGAGCAGTACTTC. It is translated as CASSLKMPDLRYEQYF.

The V call is TRBV5-1, the J call TRBJ2-2; D might be TRBD1 or TRBD2, each matching 5 bases. Trimming cost V 1 base and J 6 bases, with 16 bases left between them. The CDR3 has 16 residues. The germline V gene has CDR1 SGHRS and CDR2 YFSETQ. CDR3 protein: CASSLFSGPAAGELFF. CDR3 coding DNA: TGCGCCAGCAGCTTGTTTTCGGGGCCAGCAGCCGGGGAGCTGTTTTTT.

This clonotype was seen only a few times. The V and J genes are TRBV6-6 and TRBJ1-2, with D possibly being TRBD1 (5 bases). V lost 5 bases and J lost 3, with 10 bases in between. The germline V gene has CDR1 MNHNY and CDR2 SVGAGI (reference sequence). The CDR3 loop spans 13 amino acids. For the CDR3, the DNA is TGTGCCAGCAGTAGAATGGGGGACTATGGCTACACCTTC. Protein product: CASSRMGDYGYTF.

This sequence joins TRBV3-1 and TRBJ1-1; D perhaps matches TRBD1 (5 bases). The CDR3 sequence is 14 residues long. V dropped 4 bases and J dropped 4 bases, with 13 bases sitting between them. From germline, CDR1 is LGHDT and CDR2 YNNKEL (reference sequence). DNA of the CDR3: TGTGCCAGCAGCCTAAACGACAGAGTCACTGAAGCTTTCTTT. It yields the protein CASSLNDRVTEAFF.

The chain uses TRBV27 and TRBJ2-4; the D gene is possibly TRBD2 (5 bases). The tail of the sequence fits TRBJ2-7 better, so the J call may be wrong. There are 15 residues in the CDR3. Germline loops: CDR1 MNHEY, CDR2 SMNVEV (reference sequence). CDR3 coding DNA: TGTGCCAGCAGTCCGACCGGTTGGAGGTTAGACGAGCAGTACTTC. This codes for CASSPTGWRLDEQYF.

The chain uses TRBV6-2 or TRBV6-3 and TRBJ2-1; TRBD2 aligns across 11 bases. V trimming: 5 bases; J trimming: 13 bases; junction bases outside the gene matches: 16. Germline values: CDR1 MNHEY, CDR2 SVGEGT. This CDR3 region has 16 residues. The CDR3 sequence is CASSPIRLAGKETQFF. The CDR3 nucleotides read TGTGCCAGCAGTCCTATCCGACTAGCGGGAAAAGAGACCCAGTTCTTC.

The chain combines TRBV5-1 with TRBJ1-1; D is perhaps TRBD1 (6 bases). The CDR3 has 13 amino acids. Germline V gene sequence: CDR1 SGHRS, CDR2 YFSETQ. V was cut by 7 bases and J by 2 bases, with 12 bases left in between. The chain's CDR3 is CASSADSNTEAFF. In nucleotides, the CDR3 is TGCGCCAGCTCAGCGGACAGTAACACTGAAGCTTTCTTT.

The chain couples TRBV6-6 to TRBJ1-5; D is unresolved. Germline CDR1 reads MNHNY; CDR2 reads SVGAGI (reference sequence). The V end was cut by 0 bases, the J end by 4 bases, with 13 bases between. CDR3 size: 16 residues. The CDR3 coding sequence is TGTGCCAGCAGTTACTCGTGGCGGGGTAGGAATCAGCCCCAGCATTTT. Translation: CASSYSWRGRNQPQHF.

This clonotype was detected only a few times. The V gene is TRBV20-1, the J gene TRBJ2-7; TRBD2 might be the D (5 bases). V was trimmed by 5 bases and J by 4 bases, leaving 18 bases between them. Germline V gives CDR1 DFQATT, CDR2 SNEGSKA (reference sequence). The CDR3 totals 14 residues. This CDR3 reads CSAHEAGIVYEQYF. The CDR3 DNA reads TGCAGTGCTCACGAGGCGGGTATCGTTTACGAGCAGTACTTC.

The CDR3 sequence: CASSEGGRGSTDTQYF. CDR3 nucleotides: TGCGCCAGCAGCGAGGGAGGGAGAGGTAGCACAGATACGCAGTATTTT. The V and J genes are TRBV5-1 and TRBJ2-3; 7 bases fit TRBD2. V lost 4 bases to trimming and J lost 0 bases; unmatched junction nucleotides: 8. The CDR3 is 16 residues long. CDR1 and CDR2 (germline): SGHRS, YFSETQ.

This chain uses TRBV3-1 with TRBJ2-1; D is possibly TRBD1 or TRBD2 (5 bases each). The germline V and J ends were trimmed by 1 base and 4 bases, with 20 bases remaining between them. The CDR3 is 18 residues long. CDR1 and CDR2 from the germline V gene are LGHDT and YNNKEL (reference sequence). CDR3 amino acids: CASSQGRSGRGAYNEQFF. As DNA, the CDR3 is TGTGCCAGCAGCCAAGGAAGATCGGGTAGGGGAGCATACAATGAGCAGTTCTTC.

The genes are TRBV24-1 and TRBJ2-3; either TRBD1 or TRBD2 may fit D (5 bases each). V was cut by 4 bases and J by 0 bases, with 16 bases left in between. CDR1 KGHDR and CDR2 SFDVKD come from the germline V gene. The CDR3 sequence is 17 residues long. The CDR3 is CATSDSGTVRSTDTQYF. The CDR3 DNA reads TGTGCCACCAGTGACTCTGGGACGGTCCGTAGCACAGATACGCAGTATTTT.

The DNA for the CDR3 is TGTGCCAGCACCCCTGGACTCTACGAGCAGTACTTC. It is translated as CASTPGLYEQYF. The rearrangement links TRBV6-2 or TRBV6-3 to TRBJ2-7, with D maybe TRBD2 (5 bases). Per germline, CDR1 MNHEY and CDR2 SVGEGT. With 7 bases removed from V and 3 bases from J, the gap between germline ends came to 10 bases. This CDR3 comprises 12 residues.

This clonotype was counted once. The chain combines TRBV13 with TRBJ2-5, with 10 bases lining up with TRBD2. The J call is in doubt because the DNA end fits TRBJ2-7 better. The germline V gene encodes CDR1 PRHDT and CDR2 FYEKMQ (reference sequence). This CDR3 is built from 16 residues. The CDR3 nucleotides read TGTGCCAGCAGCTTGGCAGGACTAGCGGCCGCCTACGAGCAGTACTTC. It translates to CASSLAGLAAAYEQYF.

The genes are TRBV7-3 and TRBJ2-1; D might be TRBD2 (6 bases). The V gene's germline CDR1 is SGHTA and CDR2 FQGTGA. The CDR3 covers 18 residues. V was cut by 3 bases and J by 2 bases, with 20 bases left in between. Written as DNA, the CDR3 is TGTGCCAGCAGCTTCACGGGAACAACCCCGGGGGCCTACAATGAGCAGTTCTTC. Translating gives CASSFTGTTPGAYNEQFF. Using reference TRBV7-3 and TRBJ2-1 for the parts outside the CDR3, the full variable domain is GAGVSQTPSNKVTEKGKYVELRCDPISGHTALYWYRQSLGQGPEFLIYFQGTGAADDSGLPNDRFFAVRPEGSVSTLKIQRTERGDSAVYLCASSFTGTTPGAYNEQFFGPGTRLTVL.

The rearrangement uses TRBV6-1 and TRBJ1-2; a weak D match, TRBD1 (6 bases). Looked up from germline, CDR1 is MNHNS and CDR2 is SASEGT. Between the trimmed V and J ends, which lost 3 bases and 7 bases, there was a span of 24 bases. The CDR3 consists of 17 residues. The CDR3: CASSDTARTGPRGGYTF. CDR3 in DNA: TGTGCCAGCAGTGATACGGCTCGTACAGGGCCCAGGGGTGGCTACACCTTC.